Described below is a single TCR beta chain sequence and its context. The sample belongs to a study of cytomegalovirus exposure and HLA in healthy donors. In the PCR, 60 Vbeta and 13 Jbeta primers were used. Repertoires were generated with immunoSEQ multiplex PCR, while TCRdb's copy carries only in-frame clones and drops some. The sample consists of about 120,000 clones, around 72% of them appearing once. The length of the CDR3 is 18 residues. Input material: PBMCs. The chain recombines TRBV1 with TRBJ1-5. TRBV1 is a recognized pseudogene. This TCR was recovered from a man aged 30 to 45 in good health and CMV-seronegative. Here the CDR3 reads CTSSQVCKGRVSNQPQHF. In DNA, the CDR3 is TGCACCAGCAGCCAAGTTTGCAAGGGGAGGGTAAGCAATCAGCCCCAGCATTTT.